A single T cell receptor beta chain is shown here with its context. What it binds is unknown. This specimen belongs to a study of identifying expanded T cells in peripheral blood. Findings and limits, study-wide: Over two and four weeks, about 17 and 20 clones changed, versus more than 1 between replicates.

CDR1 is SGHTA, CDR2 FQGNSA, per germline. V trimming: 6 bases; J trimming: 6 bases; junction bases outside the gene matches: 9. This CDR3 is 15 amino acids long. The repertoire was sequenced with immunoSEQ multiplex PCR; TCRdb's copy has only in-frame clones and lacks some. The sample carries around 120,000 clones, more than 80% recorded once. The chain joins TRBV7-2 to TRBJ2-5; TRBD2 agrees at 11 bases. This clonotype originated in a person between 18 and 75 years old in good health. The sample was blood. CDR3 amino acids: CASSLSGGAWKTQYF. DNA for the CDR3: TGTGCCAGCAGTCTTAGCGGGGGGGCCTGGAAGACCCAGTACTTC.